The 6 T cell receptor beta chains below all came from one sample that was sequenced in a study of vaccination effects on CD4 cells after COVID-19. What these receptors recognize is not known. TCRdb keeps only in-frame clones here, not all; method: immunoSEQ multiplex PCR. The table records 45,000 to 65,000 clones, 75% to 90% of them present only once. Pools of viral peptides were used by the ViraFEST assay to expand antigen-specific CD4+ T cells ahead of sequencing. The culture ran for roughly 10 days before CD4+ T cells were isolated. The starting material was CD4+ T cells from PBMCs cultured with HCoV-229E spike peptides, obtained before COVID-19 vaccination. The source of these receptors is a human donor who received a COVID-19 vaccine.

The DNA for the CDR3 is TGTGCCAGCAGCGACAGGGCCACTGAAGCTTTCTTT. The encoded protein is CASSDRATEAFF. The rearrangement links TRBV28 to TRBJ1-1; TRBD1 aligns across 7 bases. Germline V CDR1 and CDR2: MDHEN, SYDVKM. V was pared by 6 bases and J by 4 bases, with 2 bases of the junction left unmatched. The CDR3 length is 12 residues.

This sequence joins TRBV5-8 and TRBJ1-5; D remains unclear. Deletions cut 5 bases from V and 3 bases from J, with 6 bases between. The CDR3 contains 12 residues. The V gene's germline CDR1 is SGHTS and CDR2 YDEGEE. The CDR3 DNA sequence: TGTGCCAGCAGTCTGGACAATCAGCCCCAGCATTTT. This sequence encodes CASSLDNQPQHF.

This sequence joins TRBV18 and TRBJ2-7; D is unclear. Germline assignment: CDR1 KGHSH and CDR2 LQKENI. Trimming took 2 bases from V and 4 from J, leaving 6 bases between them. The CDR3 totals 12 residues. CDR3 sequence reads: CASSPGDYEQYV. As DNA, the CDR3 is TGTGCCAGCTCACCAGGGGATTACGAGCAGTACGTC.

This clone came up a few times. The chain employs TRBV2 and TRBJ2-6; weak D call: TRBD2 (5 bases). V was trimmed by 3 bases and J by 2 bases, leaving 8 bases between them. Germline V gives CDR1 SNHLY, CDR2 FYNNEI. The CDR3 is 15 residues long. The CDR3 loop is CASSEVGAGANVLTF. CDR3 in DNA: TGTGCCAGCAGTGAGGTGGGAGCTGGGGCCAACGTCCTGACTTTC.

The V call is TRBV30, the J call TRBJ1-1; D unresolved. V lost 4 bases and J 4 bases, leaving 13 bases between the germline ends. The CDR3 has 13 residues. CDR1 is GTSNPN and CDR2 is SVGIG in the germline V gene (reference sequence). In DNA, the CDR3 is TGTGCCTGGAAAAGGTTTGTCTCCACTGAAGCTTTCTTT. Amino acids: CAWKRFVSTEAFF.

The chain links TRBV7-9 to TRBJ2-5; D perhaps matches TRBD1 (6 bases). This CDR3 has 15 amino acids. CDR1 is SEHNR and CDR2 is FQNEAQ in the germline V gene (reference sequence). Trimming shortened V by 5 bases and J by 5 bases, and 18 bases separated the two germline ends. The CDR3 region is CASSPPRTVLETQYF. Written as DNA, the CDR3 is TGTGCCAGCAGCCCCCCTCGGACAGTTCTGGAGACCCAGTACTTC.